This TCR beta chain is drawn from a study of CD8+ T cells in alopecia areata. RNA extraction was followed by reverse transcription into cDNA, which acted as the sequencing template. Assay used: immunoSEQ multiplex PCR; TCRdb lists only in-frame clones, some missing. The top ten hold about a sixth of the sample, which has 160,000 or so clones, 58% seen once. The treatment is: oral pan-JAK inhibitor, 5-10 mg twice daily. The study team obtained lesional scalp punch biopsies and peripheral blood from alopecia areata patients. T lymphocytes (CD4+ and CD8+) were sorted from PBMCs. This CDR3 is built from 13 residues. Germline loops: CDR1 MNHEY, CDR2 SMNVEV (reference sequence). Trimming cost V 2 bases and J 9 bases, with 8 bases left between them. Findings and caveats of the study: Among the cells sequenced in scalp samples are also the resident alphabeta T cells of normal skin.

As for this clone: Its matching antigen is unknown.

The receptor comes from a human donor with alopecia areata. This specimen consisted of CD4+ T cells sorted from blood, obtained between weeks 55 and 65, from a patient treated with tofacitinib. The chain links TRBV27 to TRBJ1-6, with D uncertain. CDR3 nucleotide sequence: TGTGCCAGCAGTTTAGGGGAATTTTCACCCCTCCACTTT. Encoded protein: CASSLGEFSPLHF.